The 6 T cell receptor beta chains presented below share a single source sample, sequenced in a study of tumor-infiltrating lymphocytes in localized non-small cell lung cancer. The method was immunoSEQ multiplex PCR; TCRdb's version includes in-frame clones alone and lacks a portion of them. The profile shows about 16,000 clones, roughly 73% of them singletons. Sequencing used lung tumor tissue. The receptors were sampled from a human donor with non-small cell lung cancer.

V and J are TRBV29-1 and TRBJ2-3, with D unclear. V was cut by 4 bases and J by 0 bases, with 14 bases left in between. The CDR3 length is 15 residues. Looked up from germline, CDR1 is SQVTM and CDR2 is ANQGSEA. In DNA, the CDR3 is TGCAGCGTTGGAATCTCCGGGCAGAGCACAGATACGCAGTATTTT. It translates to CSVGISGQSTDTQYF.

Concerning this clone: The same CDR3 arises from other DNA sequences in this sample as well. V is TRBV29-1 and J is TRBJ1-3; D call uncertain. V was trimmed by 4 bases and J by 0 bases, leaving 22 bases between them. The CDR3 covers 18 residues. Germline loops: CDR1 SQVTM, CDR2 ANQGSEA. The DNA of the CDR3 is TGCAGCGTTGGACCGGTCGTACCACCGTGGTTCTCTGGAAACACCATATATTTT. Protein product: CSVGPVVPPWFSGNTIYF.

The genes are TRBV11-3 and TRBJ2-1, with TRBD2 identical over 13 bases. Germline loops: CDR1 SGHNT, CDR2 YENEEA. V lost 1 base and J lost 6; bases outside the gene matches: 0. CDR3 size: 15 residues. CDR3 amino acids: CASSLGLAGGNEQFF. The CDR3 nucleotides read TGTGCCAGCAGCTTAGGACTAGCGGGAGGCAATGAGCAGTTCTTC. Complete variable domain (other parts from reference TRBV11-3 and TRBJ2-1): EAGVVQSPRYKIIEKKQPVAFWCNPISGHNTLYWYLQNLGQGPELLIRYENEEAVDDSQLPKDRFSAERLKGVDSTLKIQPAELGDSAVYLCASSLGLAGGNEQFFGPGTRLTVL.

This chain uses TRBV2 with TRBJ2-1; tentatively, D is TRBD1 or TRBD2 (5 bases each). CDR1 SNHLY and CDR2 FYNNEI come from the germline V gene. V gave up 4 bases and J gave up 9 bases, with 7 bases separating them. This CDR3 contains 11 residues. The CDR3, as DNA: TGTGCCAGCAGTGGGGGGTTTGAGCAGTTCTTC. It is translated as CASSGGFEQFF.

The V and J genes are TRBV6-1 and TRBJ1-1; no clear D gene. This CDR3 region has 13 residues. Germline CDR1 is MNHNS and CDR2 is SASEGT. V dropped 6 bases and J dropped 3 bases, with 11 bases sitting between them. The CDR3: CASRDFGDTEAFF. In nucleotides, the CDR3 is TGTGCCAGCAGGGACTTTGGGGACACTGAAGCTTTCTTT.

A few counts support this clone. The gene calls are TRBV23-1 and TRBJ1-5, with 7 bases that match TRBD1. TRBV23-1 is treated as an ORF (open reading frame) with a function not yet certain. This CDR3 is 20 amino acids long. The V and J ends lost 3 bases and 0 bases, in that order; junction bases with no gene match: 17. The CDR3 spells CASSHLHVDRRLYSNQPQHF. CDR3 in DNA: TGCGCCAGCAGTCATTTACATGTGGACAGGAGACTCTATAGCAATCAGCCCCAGCATTTT.